The 20 T cell receptor beta chains presented below share a single source sample, sequenced in a study of blood T cell repertoires in COVID-19. Profiled with immunoSEQ multiplex PCR; TCRdb holds only in-frame clones, not every one. The sample shows tens of thousands of clones, around nine tenths of them seen only once. Sequenced material: peripheral blood. Receptor source: a man aged 50 or older with active COVID-19.

This clone was seen only once. The CDR3 bases are TGTGCCAGTAGTGTTCTCTCGGGGGGAGAGACCCAGTACTTC. This encodes CASSVLSGGETQYF. The V and J genes are TRBV19 and TRBJ2-5, with 7 bases lining up with TRBD2. After removal of 5 bases from V and 4 bases from J, the junction contained 7 bases not matched to a gene. The germline V gene has CDR1 LNHDA and CDR2 SQIVND (reference sequence). This CDR3 region has 14 residues.

CDR3 sequence reads: CASSLEGTGEWGYTF. The CDR3 DNA is TGTGCCAGCAGCTTAGAGGGGACAGGGGAATGGGGCTACACCTTC. The chain recombines TRBV11-2 with TRBJ1-2; 10 bases are a match to TRBD1. The CDR3 extends over 15 amino acids. J lost 8 bases, V lost 0 bases, and 6 bases had no gene match. Germline V gene sequence: CDR1 SGHAT, CDR2 FQNNGV.

This chain links TRBV9 with TRBJ1-1; D remains ambiguous. The CDR3 covers 13 residues. Germline CDR1 SGDLS, CDR2 YYNGEE. With 1 base removed from V and 4 bases from J, the gap between germline ends came to 8 bases. The DNA of the CDR3 is TGTGCCAGCAGCGTACAAAGGAGCACTGAAGCTTTCTTT. Amino acids: CASSVQRSTEAFF.

In regard to this clone: This sample includes further DNA sequences coding for the same CDR3. The chain joins TRBV28 to TRBJ1-4; D remains unclear. CDR1 and CDR2 from the germline V gene are MDHEN and SYDVKM. The germline V and J ends were trimmed by 4 bases and 0 bases, with 9 bases remaining between them. The CDR3 extends over 15 amino acids. CDR3 in DNA: TGTGCCAGCAGTTCCCGCCGGTCAACTAATGAAAAACTGTTTTTT. It specifies CASSSRRSTNEKLFF.

Points on this clone: The same CDR3 can be traced to other DNA sequences in this sample. The chain joins TRBV28 to TRBJ2-2; TRBD2 matches at 8 bases. CDR3 length: 15 amino acids. V lost 5 bases, J lost 2 bases, and 4 bases stayed unmatched. Germline V gene sequence: CDR1 MDHEN, CDR2 SYDVKM. The CDR3 sequence: CASSPTSGNTGELFF. The DNA of the CDR3 is TGTGCCAGCAGTCCAACTAGCGGTAACACCGGGGAGCTGTTTTTT.

V gene TRBV7-6 combines with J gene TRBJ1-1; no clear D. Trimming left V 6 bases short and J 3 bases short, with 8 bases between. Germline V gives CDR1 SGHVS, CDR2 FNYEAQ. The CDR3 sequence is 12 residues long. The chain's CDR3 is CASRAADTEAFF. CDR3 coding DNA: TGTGCCAGCAGGGCCGCGGACACTGAAGCTTTCTTT. Using reference TRBV7-6 and TRBJ1-1 for the parts outside the CDR3, the full variable domain is GAGVSQSPRYKVTKRGQDVALRCDPISGHVSLYWYRQALGQGPEFLTYFNYEAQQDKSGLPNDRFSAERPEGSISTLTIQRTEQRDSAMYRCASRAADTEAFFGQGTRLTVV.

The rearrangement links TRBV27 to TRBJ1-1, with D possibly TRBD1 on 6 matching bases. Looked up from germline, CDR1 is MNHEY and CDR2 is SMNVEV (reference sequence). Trimming removed 8 bases from V and 6 bases from J, with 19 bases in between. The CDR3 is 14 amino acids. The CDR3 is CASSFSGERAEAFF. CDR3 nucleotides: TGTGCCAGCTCCTTTTCAGGGGAGAGGGCTGAAGCTTTCTTT.

The count of this clone is one. DNA of the CDR3: TGTGCCACCAGTGCGGAGGGAAGGAGGGCTGGAAACACCATATATTTT. Translation: CATSAEGRRAGNTIYF. The J gene is TRBJ1-3, the V gene TRBV24-1; D gene ambiguous. This CDR3 comprises 16 residues. Per germline, CDR1 KGHDR and CDR2 SFDVKD. Trimming left V 5 bases short and J 2 bases short, with 15 bases between.

The chain couples TRBV19 to TRBJ2-5; D may be TRBD2 (5 bases). Germline CDR1 reads LNHDA; CDR2 reads SQIVND (reference sequence). The CDR3 consists of 14 residues. The ends were cut back, 2 bases at V and 5 bases at J, with 12 bases in the middle. This CDR3 is CASSISRGRETQYF. The CDR3 nucleotides are TGTGCCAGTAGTATATCCCGGGGTCGGGAGACCCAGTACTTC. Using reference TRBV19 and TRBJ2-5 for the parts outside the CDR3, the full variable domain is DGGITQSPKYLFRKEGQNVTLSCEQNLNHDAMYWYRQDPGQGLRLIYYSQIVNDFQKGDIAEGYSVSREKKESFPLTVTSAQKNPTAFYLCASSISRGRETQYFGPGTRLLVL.

The chain recombines TRBV7-9 with TRBJ2-2; D remains ambiguous. Germline-derived CDR1 and CDR2 are SEHNR and FQNEAQ (reference sequence). CDR3 size: 14 residues. With 3 bases removed from V and 2 bases from J, the gap between germline ends came to 7 bases. The CDR3, as DNA: TGTGCCAGCAGCTTTTCTACCAACACCGGGGAGCTGTTTTTT. Residues: CASSFSTNTGELFF. Complete variable domain (other parts from reference TRBV7-9 and TRBJ2-2): DTGVSQNPRHKITKRGQNVTFRCDPISEHNRLYWYRQTLGQGPEFLTYFQNEAQLEKSRLLSDRFSAERPKGSFSTLEIQRTEQGDSAMYLCASSFSTNTGELFFGEGSRLTVL.

The chain's CDR3 is CASSLMGLAGSYEQYF. CDR3 in DNA: TGTGCCAGCAGCTTAATGGGGCTAGCGGGCTCCTACGAGCAGTACTTC. The rearrangement uses TRBV11-3 and TRBJ2-7; 8 bases match TRBD2. CDR1 is SGHNT, CDR2 YENEEA, per germline. The CDR3 has 16 residues. With V trimmed by 2 bases and J by 0 bases, 6 bases remained unmatched.

This rearrangement joins TRBV19 to TRBJ1-6; D perhaps matches TRBD1 (5 bases). V lost 9 bases to trimming and J lost 10 bases, with 10 bases between them. This CDR3 region has 11 residues. The V gene's germline CDR1 is LNHDA and CDR2 SQIVND (reference sequence). Here the CDR3 DNA reads TGTGCCAGGGATGGGGGGTCACCCCTCCACTTT. It is translated as CARDGGSPLHF.

J is TRBJ2-7 and V is TRBV6-1; TRBD1 aligns across 9 bases. The CDR3 totals 16 residues. The germline V gene has CDR1 MNHNS and CDR2 SASEGT. With V trimmed by 4 bases and J by 5 bases, 12 bases remained unmatched. The CDR3 bases are TGTGCCAGCAGTGGAGCGAACCCGGGACAGGGCCACGAGCAGTACTTC. Protein: CASSGANPGQGHEQYF.

J is TRBJ2-7 and V is TRBV27; 7 bases map to TRBD1. The J segment lost 4 bases and the V segment lost 5 bases, leaving 8 bases of the junction unmatched. Germline CDR1 is MNHEY and CDR2 is SMNVEV (reference sequence). The CDR3 consists of 14 residues. The DNA of the CDR3 is TGTGCCAGCAGTCGATATAGGGGGCAATACGAGCAGTACTTC. This sequence encodes CASSRYRGQYEQYF.

Only one count was recorded for this clone. V gene TRBV10-2 combines with J gene TRBJ2-7, with D perhaps matching TRBD1 (5 bases). V gave up 7 bases and J gave up 3 bases, with 16 bases separating them. CDR3 length: 14 amino acids. Germline V gives CDR1 WSHSY, CDR2 SAAADI. CDR3 in DNA: TGCGCCAGCACCCCCCTTGGACACCACTACGAGCAGTACTTC. It yields the protein CASTPLGHHYEQYF.

This rearrangement joins TRBV27 to TRBJ2-1, with 14 bases matching TRBD2. Trimming at V came to 5 bases and at J to 1 base, leaving 4 bases not matched to a gene. CDR1 and CDR2 from the germline V gene are MNHEY and SMNVEV (reference sequence). The length of the CDR3 is 17 residues. CDR3 residues: CASSPRTSGRSYNEQFF. The DNA of the CDR3 is TGTGCCAGCAGTCCGCGGACTAGCGGGAGGTCCTACAATGAGCAGTTCTTC.

This sequence joins TRBV3-1 (or the pseudogene TRBV3-2) and TRBJ2-7; D is perhaps TRBD1 (6 bases). The CDR3 is made up of 14 amino acids. Germline V gene sequence: CDR1 LGHDT, CDR2 YNNKEL (reference sequence). Trimming took 4 bases from V and 2 from J, leaving 12 bases between them. The CDR3 sequence: CASSRNRVPYEQYF. CDR3 coding DNA: TGTGCCAGCAGCCGAAACAGGGTTCCCTACGAGCAGTACTTC.

This chain's CDR3 is CSASNTGTGGLEQYF. As DNA, the CDR3 is TGCAGTGCTAGTAATACCGGGACAGGGGGACTCGAGCAGTACTTC. The chain employs TRBV20-1 and TRBJ2-7, with 11 bases that match TRBD1. The V gene's germline CDR1 is DFQATT and CDR2 SNEGSKA (reference sequence). The junction had 10 bases not matched to a gene; V was cut back by 3 bases and J by 6 bases. The CDR3 runs 15 residues.

This chain uses TRBV15 with TRBJ1-3; D unresolved. Germline assignment: CDR1 LNHNV and CDR2 YYDKDF (reference sequence). V was cut by 1 base and J by 6 bases, with 7 bases left in between. There are 13 residues in the CDR3. The CDR3 spells CATSRVPSNTIYF. The CDR3 DNA is TGTGCCACCAGCAGAGTCCCCTCAAACACCATATATTTT.

V gene TRBV5-1 combines with J gene TRBJ1-2; 8 positions agree with TRBD1. The CDR3 length is 14 residues. The germline gives CDR1 SGHRS, CDR2 YFSETQ. The V segment lost 2 bases and the J segment 3 bases; nucleotides outside the gene matches: 3. This chain's CDR3 is CASSFETGDYGYTF. CDR3 in DNA: TGCGCCAGCAGCTTCGAGACAGGGGACTATGGCTACACCTTC.